The clone carrying this T cell receptor beta chain was counted ten times or more. What it recognizes is unknown. Germline CDR1 MGHDK, CDR2 SYGVNS. The CDR3 covers 16 residues. V shed 4 bases and J 1 base; nucleotides not matched to a gene: 6. Unique molecular identifiers featured in how the TCRbeta library was prepared. Each CDR3 protein gets one entry after TCRdb re-called the PCR reads with MiXCR. Of 250,000 to 300,000 distinct CDR3 sequences in the sample, 10% are singletons; the top ten hold about 8%. The sample is drawn from a study of T-cell reconstitution after alpha-beta-depleted transplantation in children. Findings of the study overall: The main origin of T-cell counts and diversity one year after transplant was newly produced T cells. Approximately two months post-transplant, alpha-beta T cells reportedly originated from several hundred expanded graft clones. From surviving recipient T cells and thymic progenitors came the high day-60 TCRbeta diversity observed in some patients.

V usage is TRBV25-1 and J usage is TRBJ2-1; 8 nucleotides align to TRBD1. Source: PBMCs, taken before TCRalphabeta/CD19-depleted stem cell transplant. The TCR originated in a boy under two years old with acute myeloid leukemia, due to receive a stem cell transplant. CDR3 sequence (DNA): TGTGCCAGCAGTGGGTGGACAGGGAGGTCCTACAATGAGCAGTTCTTC. Encoded protein: CASSGWTGRSYNEQFF.